This record concerns one T cell receptor beta chain sequence. Its antigen is not identified. This record comes from a study of cytomegalovirus exposure and HLA in healthy donors. Study summary: It was reported in a later analysis that the roughly 120 validation repertoires used the same platform as the roughly 670 first-cohort repertoires. General study points: Cytomegalovirus-associated status was assigned to fewer than 200 TCR beta chains. Subsequent analysis found a tendency for first-cohort TCR clusters to co-occur within the approximately 130 validation repertoires.

From the approximately 120-subject validation cohort, which was separate from the approximately 720-subject first cohort, the donors were drawn. The junction had 7 bases not matched to a gene; V was cut back by 5 bases and J by 2 bases. CDR3 length equals 16 residues. CDR1 is SEHNR and CDR2 is FQNEAQ in the germline V gene (reference sequence). Sequencing was performed with immunoSEQ multiplex PCR; in TCRdb, only in-frame clones are kept and a portion is missing. The sample records more than 120,000 clones, more than 85% being singletons. Sequencing input: PBMCs. J is TRBJ2-2 and V is TRBV7-9; 8 nucleotides align to TRBD1. The sequence was obtained from a man younger than 35 in good health and CMV-seropositive. The CDR3, as DNA: TGTGCCAGCAGCCCCCGGGGACAGGCCAACACCGGGGAGCTGTTTTTT. This sequence encodes CASSPRGQANTGELFF.